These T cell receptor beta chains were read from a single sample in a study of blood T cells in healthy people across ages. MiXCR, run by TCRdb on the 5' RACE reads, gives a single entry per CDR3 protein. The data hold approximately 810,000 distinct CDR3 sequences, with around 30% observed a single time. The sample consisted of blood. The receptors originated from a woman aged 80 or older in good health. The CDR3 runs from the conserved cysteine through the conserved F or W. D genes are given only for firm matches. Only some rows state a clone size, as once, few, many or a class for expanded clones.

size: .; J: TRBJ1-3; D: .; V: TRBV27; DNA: TGTGCCAGCAGTGCACAGGTTGGAAACACCATATATTTT; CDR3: CASSAQVGNTIYF
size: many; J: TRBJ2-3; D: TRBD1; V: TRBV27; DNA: TGTGCCAGCAGTTCGAGGGACAGGGGGCGATCGGGGATGGGGCAGTATTTT; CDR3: CASSSRDRGRSGMGQYF
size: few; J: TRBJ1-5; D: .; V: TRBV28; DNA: TGTGCCAGCAGTTTCGGATGGGGGAATCAGCCCCAGCATTTT; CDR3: CASSFGWGNQPQHF
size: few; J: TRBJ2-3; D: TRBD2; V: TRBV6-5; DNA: TGTGCCAGCAGTTACCATAGCGGGGCCTCCACAGATACGCAGTATTTT; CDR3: CASSYHSGASTDTQYF
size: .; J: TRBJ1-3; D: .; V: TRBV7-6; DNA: TGTGCCAGCAGCTCCTACAGGGAGGCTGGAAACACCATATATTTT; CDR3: CASSSYREAGNTIYF
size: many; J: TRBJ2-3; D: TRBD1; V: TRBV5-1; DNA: TGCGCCAGCAGCCCCGGACAGGTTGGCACAGATACGCAGTATTTT; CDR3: CASSPGQVGTDTQYF
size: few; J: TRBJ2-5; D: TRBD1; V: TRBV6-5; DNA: TGTGCCAGCAGTAAAGACAGGGCCGTGGAGACCCAGTACTTC; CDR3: CASSKDRAVETQYF
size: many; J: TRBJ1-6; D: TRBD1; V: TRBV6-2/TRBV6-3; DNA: TGTGCCAGCAGTGGACAGGGGGCACGTTCACCCCTCCACTTT; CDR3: CASSGQGARSPLHF
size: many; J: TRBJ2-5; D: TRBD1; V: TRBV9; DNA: TGTGCCAGCAGCGCCTCCGGGACAGGGGGAGGGGAGACCCAGTACTTC; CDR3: CASSASGTGGGETQYF
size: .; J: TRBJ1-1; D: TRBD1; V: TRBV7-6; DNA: TGTGCCAGCAGTCCGGACAGGGAGTCGGAAACTGAAGCTTTCTTT; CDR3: CASSPDRESETEAFF
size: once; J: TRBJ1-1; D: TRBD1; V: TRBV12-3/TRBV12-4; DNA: TGTGCCAGCAGCTACACGACAGGGGGAGGGACTGAAGCTTTCTTT; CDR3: CASSYTTGGGTEAFF
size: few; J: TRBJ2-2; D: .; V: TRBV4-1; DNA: TGCGCCAGCAAGGCTCAGAGCACCGGGGAGCTGTTTTTT; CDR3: CASKAQSTGELFF
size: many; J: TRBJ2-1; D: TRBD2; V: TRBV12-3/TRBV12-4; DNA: TGTGCCAGCAGTCCCCCGCGCGGGGGCCTTACTGCGGGGGGGTTAGATGAGCAGTTCTTC; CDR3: CASSPPRGGLTAGGLDEQFF
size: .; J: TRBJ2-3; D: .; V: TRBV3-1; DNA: TGTGCCAGCAGCCAAGTGGTAGCGACTAGCACAGATACGCAGTATTTT; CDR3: CASSQVVATSTDTQYF
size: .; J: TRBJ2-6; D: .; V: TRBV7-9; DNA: TGTGCCGGCAGCTTAAGGTCCTCTGGGGCCAACGTCCTGACTTTC; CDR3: CAGSLRSSGANVLTF
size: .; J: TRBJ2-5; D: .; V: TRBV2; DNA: TGTGCCAGCAGTGAGGGTAGCGGCCAAGAGACCCAGTACTTC; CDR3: CASSEGSGQETQYF
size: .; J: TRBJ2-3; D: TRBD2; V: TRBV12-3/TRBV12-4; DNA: TGTGCCAGCAACGTACTAGCGGGTGGAGATACGCAGTATTTT; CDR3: CASNVLAGGDTQYF
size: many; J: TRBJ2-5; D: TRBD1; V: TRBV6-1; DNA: TGTGCCAGCAGGAAAAGACGATTATACAGGGGCGGAGAGACCCAGTACTTC; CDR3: CASRKRRLYRGGETQYF
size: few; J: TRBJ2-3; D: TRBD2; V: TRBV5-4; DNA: TGTGCCAGCAGCCCCGGGACTAGCGGGGGGACGCCCTCTGTCACAGATACGCAGTATTTT; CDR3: CASSPGTSGGTPSVTDTQYF
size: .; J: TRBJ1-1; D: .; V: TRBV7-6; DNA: TGTGCCAGCAGCCTCTACCGAGGTGTGCAGGGAAACACTGAAGCTTTCTTT; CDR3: CASSLYRGVQGNTEAFF
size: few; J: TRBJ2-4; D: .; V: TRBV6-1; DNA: TGTGCCAGCAGTGAAGGCGGGGGGACAGTGGGTACCAAAAACATTCAGTACTTC; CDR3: CASSEGGGTVGTKNIQYF
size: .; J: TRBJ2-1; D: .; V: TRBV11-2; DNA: TGTGCCAGCAGCTTAGTGGCAGGGATGTACAATGAGCAGTTCTTC; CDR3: CASSLVAGMYNEQFF
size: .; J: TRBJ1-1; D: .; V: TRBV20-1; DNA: TGCAGTGCTAGAGATTGGTACAGGACTGAGTTTGCTGAAGCTTTCTTT; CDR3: CSARDWYRTEFAEAFF
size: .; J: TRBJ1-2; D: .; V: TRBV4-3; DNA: TGCGCCAGCAGCCAACTACAGGGTGACTATGGCTACACCTTC; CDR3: CASSQLQGDYGYTF
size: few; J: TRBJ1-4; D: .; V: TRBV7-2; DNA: TGTGCCAGCAGCATATTATTACAGTTCGGTCGTGAAAAACTGTTTTTT; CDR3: CASSILLQFGREKLFF
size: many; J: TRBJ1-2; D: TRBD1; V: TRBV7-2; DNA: TGTGCCAGCAGCTTAGAAGGACAGGGTGGCTACACCTTC; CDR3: CASSLEGQGGYTF
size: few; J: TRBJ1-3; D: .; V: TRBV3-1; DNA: TGTGCCAGCAGCCAAAGGGTTTTGGGGGGAAACACCATATATTTT; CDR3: CASSQRVLGGNTIYF
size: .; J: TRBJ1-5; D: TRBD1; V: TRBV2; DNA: TGTGCCAGCAGTGATCGCGAAGGACAGGGCCCCAATCAGCCCCAGCATTTT; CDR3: CASSDREGQGPNQPQHF
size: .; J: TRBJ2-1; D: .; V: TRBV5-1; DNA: TGCGCCAGCAGCCTAACGGGGGACGCCGCCTACAATGAGCAGTTCTTC; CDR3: CASSLTGDAAYNEQFF
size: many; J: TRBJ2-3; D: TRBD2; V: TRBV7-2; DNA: TGTGCCAGCAGCTTAGGACTAGCGGGGGGAATAAATACGCAGTATTTT; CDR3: CASSLGLAGGINTQYF
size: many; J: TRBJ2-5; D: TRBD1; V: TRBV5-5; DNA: TGTGCCAGCAGCCCGACAGGGTGGCAAGAGACCCAGTACTTC; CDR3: CASSPTGWQETQYF